The 5 T cell receptor beta chains listed next were all sequenced from one sample in a study of T-cell memory formation after mild COVID-19. TCRdb ran MiXCR on the 5' RACE reads and lists one entry per CDR3 protein. Seen here are about 430,000 distinct CDR3 sequences, approximately 24% observed once, and the top ten hold around 9%. Sequencing was performed on PBMCs or a T cell subset sorted from them (not recorded which). These receptors came from an adult woman who had mild COVID-19 (a few samples of this study predate the infection). Cell type and time point are not known.

This clonotype was picked up a small number of times. The CDR3 is CASSYAGGPAGELFF. In DNA form, the CDR3 reads TGTGCCAGCAGTTACGCGGGAGGGCCTGCCGGGGAGCTGTTTTTT. The V gene is TRBV6-2 or TRBV6-3, the J gene TRBJ2-2, with 9 bases that match TRBD2. The J segment lost 6 bases and the V segment lost 2 bases, leaving 4 bases of the junction unmatched. Germline-derived CDR1 and CDR2 are MNHEY and SVGEGT. The CDR3 is 15 amino acids.

The chain uses TRBV3-1 and TRBJ2-2, with D unclear. Trimming stripped 0 bases from V and 7 bases from J, with 9 bases between. CDR3 length: 14 amino acids. The germline CDR1 and CDR2 sequences are LGHDT and YNNKEL (reference sequence). The CDR3 protein is CASSQDGEIGELFF. The CDR3 DNA sequence: TGTGCCAGCAGCCAAGATGGCGAAATCGGGGAGCTGTTTTTT.

Ten or more counts support this clonotype. This chain uses TRBV4-1 with TRBJ2-1; 8 positions agree with TRBD2. The CDR3 is made up of 16 amino acids. Losses at the gene ends were 4 bases for V and 4 bases for J; bases not matched to a gene: 9. Looked up from germline, CDR1 is MGHRA and CDR2 is YSYEKL. The CDR3 nucleotides read TGCGCCAGCAGCCCGCGCGGAGCGGGGGAGTACAATGAGCAGTTCTTC. Its translation: CASSPRGAGEYNEQFF.

This clonotype has only a few counts. The genes are TRBV20-1 and TRBJ2-5; TRBD2 aligns across 7 bases. CDR3 size: 17 residues. Per germline, CDR1 DFQATT and CDR2 SNEGSKA (reference sequence). After removal of 3 bases from V and 4 bases from J, the junction contained 17 bases not matched to a gene. The CDR3: CSASGGGSFQVGETQYF. As DNA, the CDR3 is TGCAGTGCTAGTGGTGGCGGGAGCTTCCAAGTGGGAGAGACCCAGTACTTC.

The rearrangement links TRBV3-1 to TRBJ2-1, with D perhaps matching TRBD2 (5 bases). The CDR3 runs 17 residues. CDR1 and CDR2 from the germline V gene are LGHDT and YNNKEL (reference sequence). The V end was cut by 0 bases, the J end by 2 bases, with 14 bases between. For the CDR3, the DNA is TGTGCCAGCAGCCAAGAGCTGCGGGTTGATACCTACAATGAGCAGTTCTTC. This sequence encodes CASSQELRVDTYNEQFF.